This T cell receptor (beta chain) was profiled in a study of identical twins. Comments on this clonotype: The antigen is undetermined.

There are 14 residues in the CDR3. Per the germline V gene, CDR1 is MNHEY and CDR2 is SMNVEV (reference sequence). Trimming removed 6 bases at V and 4 bases at J, with 14 bases between. Each CDR3 protein is one row after TCRdb ran MiXCR on the 5' RACE reads. The sample has 350,000 or so distinct CDR3 sequences; roughly an eighth are singletons. Study-wide results and caveats: Abundant cord blood beta clonotypes carried fewer insertions; memory repertoires showed none.

This sample also appeared in a second study, on yellow fever vaccine responses in identical twins.

The TCR originated in a woman between 18 and 30 years old in good health. Material: CD8+ T cells sorted from blood. The chain couples TRBV27 to TRBJ2-3; tentatively, D is TRBD2 (5 bases). The CDR3 is CASRRGLGPDTQYF. In nucleotides, the CDR3 is TGTGCCAGCAGGAGAGGGTTAGGGCCAGATACGCAGTATTTT.